One sample yielded the 20 T cell receptor beta chains listed below, sequenced in a study of T-cell reconstitution after alpha-beta-depleted transplantation in children. Construction of the TCRbeta library involved unique molecular identifiers. TCRdb recomputed calls from the PCR reads with MiXCR, one row per CDR3 protein. The repertoire holds approximately 300,000 distinct CDR3 sequences, with roughly a tenth as singletons. Sequenced here: PBMCs, sampled before TCRalphabeta/CD19-depleted stem cell transplant. These receptors came from a boy under two years old with acute myeloid leukemia, due to receive a stem cell transplant.

This chain links TRBV27 with TRBJ1-5, with D tentatively TRBD1 (6 bases). V shed 5 bases and J shed 0 bases, with 11 bases lying between them. The germline gives CDR1 MNHEY, CDR2 SMNVEV (reference sequence). The CDR3 runs to 15 residues. The CDR3 DNA sequence: TGTGCCAGCAGTGCTCGGGGACATAGCAATCAGCCCCAGCATTTT. Its protein product is CASSARGHSNQPQHF.

This clonotype has just a few counts. The chain has TRBV18 and TRBJ1-5, with D uncertain. Looked up from germline, CDR1 is KGHSH and CDR2 is LQKENI. Trimming shortened V by 1 base and J by 5 bases, and 9 bases separated the two germline ends. The length of the CDR3 is 14 residues. CDR3 in amino acids: CASSPQLGHQPQHF. The CDR3 DNA reads as TGTGCCAGCTCACCACAGTTAGGGCATCAGCCCCAGCATTTT. The complete variable domain, with remaining parts taken from reference TRBV18 and TRBJ1-5, reads NAGVMQNPRHLVRRRGQEARLRCSPMKGHSHVYWYRQLPEEGLKFMVYLQKENIIDESGMPKERFSAEFPKEGPSILRIQQVVRGDSAAYFCASSPQLGHQPQHFGDGTRLSIL.

This clonotype was observed a handful of times. This rearrangement joins TRBV3-1 to TRBJ2-5; D perhaps matches TRBD1 (6 bases). This CDR3 is built from 15 residues. Germline lookup yields CDR1 LGHDT and CDR2 YNNKEL (reference sequence). V lost 3 bases and J lost 1, with 12 bases in between. CDR3 DNA: TGTGCCAGCAGCCATATTCAGGGGCCCCAAGAGACCCAGTACTTC. As protein: CASSHIQGPQETQYF.

This clonotype was recorded many times. The gene calls are TRBV15 and TRBJ2-3; D gene ambiguous. V gave up 7 bases and J gave up 3 bases, with 11 bases separating them. This CDR3 region has 13 residues. Germline CDR1 reads LNHNV; CDR2 reads YYDKDF (reference sequence). The CDR3 DNA sequence: TGTGCCACCATGGCGGTGGGGACAGATACGCAGTATTTT. Amino acids: CATMAVGTDTQYF.

In its sample, this clonotype was seen many times. This chain joins TRBV13 and TRBJ2-5, with a tentative D call TRBD2 (5 bases). CDR1 is PRHDT and CDR2 is FYEKMQ in the germline V gene (reference sequence). This CDR3 spans 14 amino acids. V gave up 3 bases and J gave up 2 bases, with 10 bases separating them. Here the CDR3 reads CASSLSDSQETQYF. DNA for the CDR3: TGTGCCAGCAGCTTGTCGGACTCGCAAGAGACCCAGTACTTC.

This clonotype has just a few counts. V is TRBV20-1 and J is TRBJ1-2; 10 bases are a match to TRBD1. V gave up 1 base and J gave up 4 bases; unmatched junction bases: 3. CDR3 length: 14 residues. CDR1 DFQATT and CDR2 SNEGSKA come from the germline V gene (reference sequence). CDR3 in amino acids: CSARGDRGGYGYTF. CDR3 bases: TGCAGTGCTAGAGGGGACAGGGGAGGCTATGGCTACACCTTC.

This clonotype was detected ten times or more. The chain recombines TRBV12-3 or TRBV12-4 with TRBJ2-7; TRBD2 might be the D (5 bases). Trimming left V 3 bases short and J 0 bases short, with 12 bases between. This CDR3 comprises 15 residues. The CDR3 bases are TGTGCCAGCAGTTTGTCGGGGTCCCTCTCCTACGAGCAGTACTTC. It yields the protein CASSLSGSLSYEQYF.

The chain combines TRBV4-2 with TRBJ2-1, with D maybe TRBD2 (5 bases). Germline V gene sequence: CDR1 LGHNA, CDR2 YNFKEQ. The V gene lost 1 base and the J gene lost 2 bases, with 12 bases spanning the gap. The CDR3 length is 16 residues. Written as DNA, the CDR3 is TGTGCCAGCAGCCAAGCCCAAGCGGTTACCTACAATGAGCAGTTCTTC. Translated, it gives CASSQAQAVTYNEQFF.

There are many counts of this clonotype. The chain recombines TRBV5-1 with TRBJ2-5; D unclear. V gave up 3 bases and J gave up 2 bases, with 11 bases separating them. The V gene's germline CDR1 is SGHRS and CDR2 YFSETQ. The CDR3 has 14 residues. The CDR3 sequence: CASSYGLTQETQYF. CDR3 DNA sequence: TGCGCCAGCAGCTACGGGCTCACTCAAGAGACCCAGTACTTC.

In this sample, this clonotype turned up a few times. This chain links TRBV5-5 with TRBJ2-1, with 8 nucleotides matching TRBD2. The length of the CDR3 is 14 residues. CDR1 and CDR2 from the germline V gene are SGHKS and YYEKEE (reference sequence). With V trimmed by 4 bases and J by 10 bases, 10 bases remained unmatched. The CDR3 reads CASSLGLVGGEQFF. The CDR3 bases are TGTGCCAGCAGCCTGGGACTAGTCGGTGGAGAGCAGTTCTTC.

This clonotype was detected many times. Here the CDR3 DNA reads TGTGCCAGCAGCGAGACTAGCGGGTTCTACGAGCAGTACTTC. Encoded protein: CASSETSGFYEQYF. The chain recombines TRBV3-1 with TRBJ2-7; 10 nucleotides match TRBD2. This CDR3 comprises 14 residues. Germline CDR1 reads LGHDT; CDR2 reads YNNKEL (reference sequence). The V segment lost 5 bases and the J segment 3 bases; nucleotides outside the gene matches: 4.

Ten or more counts support this clonotype. The rearrangement links TRBV7-3 to TRBJ2-2; D is ambiguous. The V end was cut by 1 base, the J end by 2 bases, with 8 bases between. Per the germline V gene, CDR1 is SGHTA and CDR2 is FQGTGA. CDR3 length: 15 amino acids. The CDR3 DNA reads as TGTGCCAGCAGCTTAAGTGGGGTCAACACCGGGGAGCTGTTTTTT. Residues: CASSLSGVNTGELFF.

This clonotype was counted at least ten times. CDR3 in DNA: TGTGCCAGCAGTCCACAGAGATACTCTGGGGCCAACGTCCTGACTTTC. Residues: CASSPQRYSGANVLTF. The V and J genes are TRBV6-2 or TRBV6-3 and TRBJ2-6; unclear D gene. Germline CDR1 and CDR2: MNHEY and SVGEGT. The CDR3 has 16 residues. The V and J ends lost 5 bases and 0 bases respectively, with 11 bases between them.

This clonotype was seen just once. One junction end does not reproduce the germline sequence, and a read error may be involved. This chain joins TRBV7-3 and TRBJ2-3; D remains unclear. The length of the CDR3 is 14 residues. Germline V gene lookup returns CDR1 SGHTA and CDR2 FQGTGA. CDR3 bases: TGTGCCAGCAGCTTGTCCGGAAGCACAGATATGCAGTATTTT. This codes for CASSLSGSTDMQYF.

In its sample, this clonotype was seen a few times. The CDR3 bases are TGTGCCAGCAGTAGGACGGGAGAAAACTACGAGCAGTACTTC. Translation gives CASSRTGENYEQYF. This chain connects TRBV6-1 to TRBJ2-7; perhaps TRBD2 as D (6 bases). The germline V gene has CDR1 MNHNS and CDR2 SASEGT. Between the trimmed V and J ends, which lost 5 bases and 3 bases, there was a span of 14 bases. CDR3 length: 14 residues.

This clonotype was observed at least ten times. The CDR3 here is CASSPGSNGYTF. In DNA, the CDR3 is TGTGCCAGCAGCCCAGGCTCGAATGGCTACACCTTC. J is TRBJ1-2 and V is TRBV5-6; the D is unclear. Germline V lookup: CDR1 SGHDT, CDR2 YYEEEE. V gave up 4 bases and J gave up 6 bases, with 10 bases separating them. This CDR3 spans 12 amino acids. The complete variable domain, with remaining parts taken from reference TRBV5-6 and TRBJ1-2, reads DAGVTQSPTHLIKTRGQQVTLRCSPKSGHDTVSWYQQALGQGPQFIFQYYEEEERQRGNFPDRFSGHQFPNYSSELNVNALLLGDSALYLCASSPGSNGYTFGSGTRLTVV.

This clonotype was observed many times. This rearrangement joins TRBV27 to TRBJ2-2, with D perhaps TRBD2 (6 bases). V was clipped by 3 bases and J by 3 bases, with 14 bases between them. Germline V lookup: CDR1 MNHEY, CDR2 SMNVEV (reference sequence). This CDR3 contains 16 residues. Here the CDR3 DNA reads TGTGCCAGCAGTTTGTCGGGAGTGGTGTACACCGGGGAGCTGTTTTTT. It translates to CASSLSGVVYTGELFF.

This clonotype was counted only a few times. J is TRBJ2-6 and V is TRBV19; tentatively, D is TRBD1 (6 bases). V shed 6 bases and J shed 2 bases, with 11 bases lying between them. CDR1 and CDR2 (germline): LNHDA, SQIVND (reference sequence). The CDR3 spans 15 residues. The CDR3 sequence is CASRMAGAGANVLTF. CDR3 bases: TGTGCCAGTAGGATGGCAGGGGCTGGGGCCAACGTCCTGACTTTC.

This clonotype showed up many times. The chain combines TRBV28 with TRBJ1-2, with unresolved D. The CDR3 loop spans 13 amino acids. Trimming took 3 bases from V and 3 from J, leaving 8 bases between them. CDR1 and CDR2 (germline): MDHEN, SYDVKM. CDR3 protein: CASSFVGDYGYTF. The CDR3, as DNA: TGTGCCAGCAGTTTCGTCGGGGACTATGGCTACACCTTC.

This clonotype was seen many times. The chain carries TRBV5-1 and TRBJ2-7, with unresolved D. The CDR3 loop spans 12 amino acids. Germline V CDR1 and CDR2: SGHRS, YFSETQ. Trimming took off 7 bases at V and 2 bases at J, with 10 bases between the two ends. The CDR3 region is CASGDQPYEQYF. The CDR3 DNA follows: TGCGCCAGCGGCGACCAGCCCTACGAGCAGTACTTC.